This T cell receptor (beta chain) was recovered during a study of cytotoxic CD8 clonotypes in ibrutinib-treated CLL. Study-level background: Response sampling occurred after a median roughly 11 months of treatment (range 6 to 36). Study-level results: The clonality rise at ibrutinib response reflected private clonotype expansion. Clonality was elevated at ibrutinib response and had returned toward baseline at progression.

The CDR3 has 13 residues. V shed 3 bases and J 4 bases; nucleotides not matched to a gene: 0. Germline V gives CDR1 SGHTA, CDR2 FQGTGA. The intended depth for sequencing was 1 in 200,000 to 1 in 1 million T cells. Measured with immunoSEQ multiplex PCR; TCRdb has only the in-frame clones, and not every one. The sample yields around 200,000 clones, 70% seen once. With respect to this clone: The antigen is undetermined.

The chain is built from TRBV7-3 and TRBJ2-3, with 8 nucleotides matching TRBD2. The TCR comes from a human donor with chronic lymphocytic leukemia. The sample was PBMCs, taken after 12 months of ibrutinib treatment. CDR3 sequence: CASSFGGADTQYF. CDR3 coding DNA: TGTGCCAGCAGCTTCGGGGGGGCAGATACGCAGTATTTT. The whole variable domain, filled in from reference TRBV7-3 and TRBJ2-3, reads GAGVSQTPSNKVTEKGKYVELRCDPISGHTALYWYRQSLGQGPEFLIYFQGTGAADDSGLPNDRFFAVRPEGSVSTLKIQRTERGDSAVYLCASSFGGADTQYFGPGTRLTVL.